A single sample is the source of the 18 T cell receptor beta chains below, sequenced in a study of T-cell reconstitution after alpha-beta-depleted transplantation in children. For TCRbeta, the library was prepared with unique molecular identifiers. MiXCR was run by TCRdb on the PCR reads, yielding one entry per CDR3 protein. The repertoire holds 300,000 to 350,000 distinct CDR3 sequences, with approximately 20% as singletons. The specimen comprised PBMCs, mostly from graft donor cells, sampled 180 days after TCRalphabeta/CD19-depleted stem cell transplant. These receptors came from a male patient between 10 and 17 years old who had a stem cell transplant for acute lymphoblastic leukemia, so the T cells may come from the graft donor.

This clonotype was counted many times. V and J are TRBV12-3 or TRBV12-4 and TRBJ2-1; D unclear. Trimming removed 4 bases from V and 7 bases from J, with 11 bases in between. This CDR3 comprises 13 residues. The CDR3, as DNA: TGTGCCAGCAGTTCAAGAGGTAGGAATGAGCAGTTCTTC. Amino acids: CASSSRGRNEQFF.

The chain combines TRBV19 with TRBJ1-2; tentatively, D is TRBD1 (5 bases). Germline V gene sequence: CDR1 LNHDA, CDR2 SQIVND (reference sequence). V was shortened by 3 bases and J by 6 bases, with 14 bases between the two germline ends. There are 14 residues in the CDR3. Here the CDR3 reads CASSMSPTGDGYTF. The CDR3, as DNA: TGTGCCAGTAGTATGTCCCCCACGGGGGATGGCTACACCTTC. Looking up the rest from reference TRBV19 and TRBJ1-2 gives the full variable domain: DGGITQSPKYLFRKEGQNVTLSCEQNLNHDAMYWYRQDPGQGLRLIYYSQIVNDFQKGDIAEGYSVSREKKESFPLTVTSAQKNPTAFYLCASSMSPTGDGYTFGSGTRLTVV.

The CDR3 nucleotides read TGTGCCAGCAGCGTATCGGCTCTCTCTGGAAACACCATATATTTT. It yields the protein CASSVSALSGNTIYF. The V gene is TRBV9, the J gene TRBJ1-3; no clear D. Germline assignment: CDR1 SGDLS and CDR2 YYNGEE. V shed 1 base and J shed 0 bases, with 8 bases lying between them. This CDR3 contains 15 residues.

The sample holds a few counts of this clonotype. V is TRBV7-3 and J is TRBJ1-2, with D possibly being TRBD1 (6 bases). Trimming removed 6 bases at V and 3 bases at J, with 11 bases between. CDR1 is SGHTA, CDR2 FQGTGA, per germline. CDR3 size: 13 residues. The CDR3 sequence: CASRLRGHYGYTF. DNA for the CDR3: TGTGCCAGCAGACTCAGGGGCCACTATGGCTACACCTTC.

This clonotype was recorded a few times. This sequence joins TRBV29-1 and TRBJ2-5; 7 nucleotides agree with TRBD1. CDR1 is SQVTM, CDR2 ANQGSEA, per germline. The V gene end was trimmed by 0 bases and the J gene end by 5 bases; junction bases not matched to a gene: 6. The CDR3 consists of 14 residues. Here the CDR3 DNA reads TGCAGCGTTGAAGACTACAGGGGATGGGAGACCCAGTACTTC. Translation gives CSVEDYRGWETQYF.

The V and J genes are TRBV7-8 and TRBJ2-7; D may be TRBD1 or TRBD2 (5 bases each). The CDR3 loop spans 13 amino acids. Germline V gene data show CDR1 as SGHVS and CDR2 as FQNEAQ. V lost 1 base and J lost 4, with 8 bases in between. CDR3 protein: CASSLGWGYEQYF. CDR3 in DNA: TGTGCCAGCAGCTTAGGGTGGGGGTACGAGCAGTACTTC.

The rearrangement uses TRBV20-1 and TRBJ2-5; the D gene is possibly TRBD2 (5 bases). Between the trimmed V and J ends, which lost 2 bases and 1 base, there was a span of 8 bases. The germline V gene has CDR1 DFQATT and CDR2 SNEGSKA (reference sequence). The CDR3 has 13 amino acids. The CDR3 region is CSARPEVQETQYF. Written as DNA, the CDR3 is TGCAGTGCTAGACCGGAGGTCCAAGAGACCCAGTACTTC.

This sequence joins TRBV12-3 or TRBV12-4 and TRBJ1-1; 10 bases align to TRBD1. V was pared by 5 bases and J by 6 bases, with 12 bases of the junction left unmatched. The CDR3 sequence is 16 residues long. The CDR3 DNA follows: TGTGCCAGCAGTCGTCCCGGGACAGGGGTGGGTTCTGAAGCTTTCTTT. Translation gives CASSRPGTGVGSEAFF.

The gene calls are TRBV27 and TRBJ2-1; maybe TRBD1 (5 bases). CDR1 and CDR2 (germline): MNHEY, SMNVEV (reference sequence). Trimming stripped 5 bases from V and 12 bases from J, with 14 bases between. This CDR3 has 12 amino acids. The CDR3 DNA is TGTGCCAGCAGTCGGACACCGCCGGGGCAGTTCTTC. It is translated as CASSRTPPGQFF.

This clonotype was counted a few times. The gene calls are TRBV5-1 and TRBJ2-1; no reliable D call. The CDR3 has 13 amino acids. Looked up from germline, CDR1 is SGHRS and CDR2 is YFSETQ. With 5 bases removed from V and 5 bases from J, the gap between germline ends came to 11 bases. In DNA form, the CDR3 reads TGCGCCAGCAGGGCTACCCCCGACAATGAGCAGTTCTTC. It translates to CASRATPDNEQFF. Full variable domain (remainder filled in from reference TRBV5-1 and TRBJ2-1): KAGVTQTPRYLIKTRGQQVTLSCSPISGHRSVSWYQQTPGQGLQFLFEYFSETQRNKGNFPGRFSGRQFSNSRSEMNVSTLELGDSALYLCASRATPDNEQFFGPGTRLTVL.

This clonotype was seen more than once but under ten times. This chain links TRBV6-2 or TRBV6-3 with TRBJ1-6, with 8 bases that match TRBD1. This CDR3 is 14 amino acids long. The V gene's germline CDR1 is MNHEY and CDR2 SVGEGT. With 6 bases clipped from V and 5 bases from J, the junction kept 3 bases outside the gene matches. Here the CDR3 reads CASSWTGNNSPLHF. CDR3 nucleotides: TGTGCCAGCAGCTGGACAGGGAATAATTCACCCCTCCACTTT.

The chain employs TRBV12-3 or TRBV12-4 and TRBJ2-7, with D uncertain. This CDR3 is 14 amino acids long. Trimming pared 6 bases from V and 3 bases from J, leaving 15 bases between. In DNA form, the CDR3 reads TGTGCCAGCAGCCTAAGGACCATCCGCTACGAGCAGTACTTC. This encodes CASSLRTIRYEQYF.

The chain carries TRBV7-3 and TRBJ2-7, with 11 bases lining up with TRBD1. V lost 5 bases, J lost 7 bases, and 10 bases stayed unmatched. This CDR3 has 15 residues. Germline V CDR1 and CDR2: SGHTA, FQGTGA. The CDR3 DNA reads as TGTGCCAGCAGCACGGACAGGGGGCTGCTTGGGGAGCAGTACTTC. Translating it yields CASSTDRGLLGEQYF.

V is TRBV5-1 and J is TRBJ1-4; D uncertain. The CDR3 consists of 13 residues. Germline V CDR1 and CDR2: SGHRS, YFSETQ. V was trimmed by 7 bases and J by 8 bases, leaving 15 bases between them. In DNA, the CDR3 is TGCGCCAGCCGCGGCGAGGCAGTCGAAAAACTGTTTTTT. This sequence encodes CASRGEAVEKLFF.

In its sample, this clonotype was seen many times. This chain connects TRBV9 to TRBJ2-7, with 14 nucleotides matching TRBD2. This CDR3 comprises 15 residues. The germline V gene has CDR1 SGDLS and CDR2 YYNGEE. The J segment lost 4 bases and the V segment lost 4 bases, leaving 4 bases of the junction unmatched. The DNA of the CDR3 is TGTGCCAGCAGCACCGGGACTAGCGGGAGTTACGAGCAGTACTTC. It codes for CASSTGTSGSYEQYF.

The rearrangement links TRBV10-3 to TRBJ2-1; the match to TRBD2 covers 8 bases. CDR1 and CDR2 (germline): ENHRY, SYGVKD. J gave up 5 bases and V 3 bases, and 9 bases lay outside the gene matches. CDR3 length: 16 residues. The DNA of the CDR3 is TGTGCCATCAGTGATGCCGGGACTAGGCTCGACAATGAGCAGTTCTTC. It encodes CAISDAGTRLDNEQFF.

The CDR3 here is CASSPSGNTIYF. The CDR3 DNA reads TGTGCCAGCAGCCCGTCCGGGAACACCATATATTTT. The genes are TRBV4-2 and TRBJ1-3, with D hard to call. The germline V and J ends were trimmed by 4 bases and 7 bases, with 8 bases remaining between them. This CDR3 is built from 12 residues. Germline assignment: CDR1 LGHNA and CDR2 YNFKEQ.

The chain recombines TRBV18 with TRBJ1-2; no firm D call. V lost 3 bases and J 5 bases, leaving 25 bases between the germline ends. Germline V CDR1 and CDR2: KGHSH, LQKENI. There are 18 residues in the CDR3. In nucleotides, the CDR3 is TGTGCCAGCTCACCCCGTCGGGCAGGAAACCTTCCCGCTTATGGCTACACCTTC. Translated, it gives CASSPRRAGNLPAYGYTF.